This record looks at one T cell receptor beta chain sequence and its context. Its antigen remains unknown. These data belong to a study of CD8 T cells in Susac syndrome. Background on the study: Each patient with Susac syndrome, at the time of blood draw, was therapy-naive, on corticosteroids, or on intravenous immunoglobulin alone. Study-level findings and limits: The CD4+ T cell repertoires from Susac syndrome exhibited no clonal expansion.

RNA was extracted with the RNeasy kit, and a quantity of roughly 0.45 to 1 ug was reverse transcribed using random hexamers. An immunoSEQ multiplex PCR generated amplified TCR beta CDR3 products spanning 54 Vbeta and 13 Jbeta. TCRdb re-called the immunoSEQ multiplex PCR reads with MiXCR, one entry per CDR3 protein. This table holds under 200,000 distinct CDR3 sequences, approximately 94% found once. The study sequenced TCR beta in blood CD8+ and CD4+ T cells. The V gene lost 5 bases and the J gene lost 5 bases, with 13 bases spanning the gap. The CDR3 extends over 14 amino acids. Germline loops: CDR1 MNHNY, CDR2 SVGAGI (reference sequence).

Input material: CD4+ T cells from PBMCs. This rearrangement joins TRBV6-6 to TRBJ1-5; D unresolved. This clonotype was obtained from a human donor with Susac syndrome. CDR3 in amino acids: CASSTEGEYQPQHF. CDR3 bases: TGTGCCAGCAGTACAGAAGGAGAGTATCAGCCCCAGCATTTT.